This entry is about one T cell receptor (beta chain). The sample comes from a study of blood T cell repertoires in COVID-19. About the research overall: The origin of the acute and convalescent COVID-19 samples was the United States, Italy and Spain. From T cells, B-cell-depleted T cells, or PBMCs came the material, which was cDNA or gDNA.

Germline CDR1 and CDR2: SGHRS and YFSETQ. V was shortened by 0 bases and J by 4 bases, with 10 bases between the two germline ends. This CDR3 is 15 amino acids long. Original analysis: Researchers report that nucleated cell counts were estimated from reference gene primer amplification. Produced via immunoSEQ multiplex PCR; TCRdb's table is partial and in-frame only. V and J calls plus clone size are reproduced from that table; the DNA served to infer D and trimming. The data contain fewer than 250,000 clones, roughly 86% of them seen just once; the ten biggest clones take up 4% to 6%. The J gene is TRBJ2-2, the V gene TRBV5-1; possible D gene TRBD1, 5 bases. Sequences were obtained from peripheral blood. The origin of this receptor is a woman aged 70-85 years with active or convalescent COVID-19. Written as DNA, the CDR3 is TGCGCCAGCAGCTTGGTGCAGGGAAGCACCGGGGAGCTGTTTTTT. It codes for CASSLVQGSTGELFF.